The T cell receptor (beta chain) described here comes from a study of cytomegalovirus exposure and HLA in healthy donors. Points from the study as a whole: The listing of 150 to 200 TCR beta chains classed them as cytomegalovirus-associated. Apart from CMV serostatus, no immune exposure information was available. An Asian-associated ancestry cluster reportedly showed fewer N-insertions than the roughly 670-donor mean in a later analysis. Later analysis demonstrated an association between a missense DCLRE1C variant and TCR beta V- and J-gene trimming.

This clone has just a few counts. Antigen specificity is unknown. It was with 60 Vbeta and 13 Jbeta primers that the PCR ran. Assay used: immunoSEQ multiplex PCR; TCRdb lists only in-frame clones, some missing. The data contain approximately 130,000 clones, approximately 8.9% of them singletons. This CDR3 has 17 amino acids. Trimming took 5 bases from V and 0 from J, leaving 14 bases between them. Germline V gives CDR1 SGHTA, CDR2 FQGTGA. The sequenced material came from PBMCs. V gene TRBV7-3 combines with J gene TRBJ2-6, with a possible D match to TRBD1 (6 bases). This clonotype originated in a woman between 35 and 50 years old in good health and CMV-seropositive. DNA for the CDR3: TGTGCCAGCAGCGCGACAGGCTCCAGCTCTGGGGCCAACGTCCTGACTTTC. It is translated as CASSATGSSSGANVLTF.